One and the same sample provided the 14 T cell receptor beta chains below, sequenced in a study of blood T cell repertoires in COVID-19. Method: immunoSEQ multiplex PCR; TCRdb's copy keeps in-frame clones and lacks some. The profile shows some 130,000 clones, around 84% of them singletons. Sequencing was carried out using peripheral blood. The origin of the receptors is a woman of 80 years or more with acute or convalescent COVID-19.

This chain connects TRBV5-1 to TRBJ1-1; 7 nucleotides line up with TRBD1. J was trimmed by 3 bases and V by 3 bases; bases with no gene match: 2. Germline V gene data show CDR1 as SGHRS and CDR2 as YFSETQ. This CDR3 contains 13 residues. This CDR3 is CASSSGQDTEAFF. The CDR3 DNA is TGCGCCAGCAGCTCCGGACAGGACACTGAAGCTTTCTTT. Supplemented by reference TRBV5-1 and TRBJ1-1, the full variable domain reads KAGVTQTPRYLIKTRGQQVTLSCSPISGHRSVSWYQQTPGQGLQFLFEYFSETQRNKGNFPGRFSGRQFSNSRSEMNVSTLELGDSALYLCASSSGQDTEAFFGQGTRLTVV.

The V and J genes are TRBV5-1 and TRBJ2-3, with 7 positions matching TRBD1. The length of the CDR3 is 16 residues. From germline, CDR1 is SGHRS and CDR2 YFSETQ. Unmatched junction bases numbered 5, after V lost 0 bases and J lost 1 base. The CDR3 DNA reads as TGCGCCAGCAGCTTGGTGGGGGACAGCGGCACAGATACGCAGTATTTT. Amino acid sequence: CASSLVGDSGTDTQYF.

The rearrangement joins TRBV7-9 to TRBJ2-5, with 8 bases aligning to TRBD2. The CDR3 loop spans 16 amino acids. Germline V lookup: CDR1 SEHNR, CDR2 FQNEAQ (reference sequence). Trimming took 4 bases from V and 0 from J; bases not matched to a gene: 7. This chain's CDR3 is CASSSIGGRNQETQYF. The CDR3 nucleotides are TGTGCCAGCAGCTCCATCGGCGGGAGGAACCAAGAGACCCAGTACTTC.

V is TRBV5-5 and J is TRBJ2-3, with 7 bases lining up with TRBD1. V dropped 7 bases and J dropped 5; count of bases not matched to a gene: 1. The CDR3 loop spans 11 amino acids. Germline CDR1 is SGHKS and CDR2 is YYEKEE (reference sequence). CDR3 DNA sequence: TGTGCCAGCCACAGGGGAGATACGCAGTATTTT. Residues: CASHRGDTQYF.

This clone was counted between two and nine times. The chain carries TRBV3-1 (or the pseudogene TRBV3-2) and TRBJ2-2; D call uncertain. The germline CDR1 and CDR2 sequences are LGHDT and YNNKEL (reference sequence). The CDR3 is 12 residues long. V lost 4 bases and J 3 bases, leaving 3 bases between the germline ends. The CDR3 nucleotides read TGTGCCAGCAGCCTCGACACCGGGGAGCTGTTTTTT. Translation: CASSLDTGELFF.

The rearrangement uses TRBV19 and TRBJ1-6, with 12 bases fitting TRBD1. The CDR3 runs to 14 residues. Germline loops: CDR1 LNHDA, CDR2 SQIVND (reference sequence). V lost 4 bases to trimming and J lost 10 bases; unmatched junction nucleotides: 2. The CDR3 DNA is TGTGCCAGTAGTACCGGGACAGGGGGCTCACCCCTCCACTTT. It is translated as CASSTGTGGSPLHF.

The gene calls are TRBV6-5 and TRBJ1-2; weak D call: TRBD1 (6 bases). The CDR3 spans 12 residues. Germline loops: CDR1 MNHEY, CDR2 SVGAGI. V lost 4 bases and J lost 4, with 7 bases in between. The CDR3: CASSLGGYGYTF. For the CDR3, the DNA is TGTGCCAGCAGTTTAGGGGGCTATGGCTACACCTTC.

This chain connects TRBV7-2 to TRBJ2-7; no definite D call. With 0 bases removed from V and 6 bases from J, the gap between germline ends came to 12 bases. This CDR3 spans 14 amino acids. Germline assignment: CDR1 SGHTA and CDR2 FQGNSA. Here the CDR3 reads CASSLAVSAGEQYF. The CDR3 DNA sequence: TGTGCCAGCAGCTTAGCGGTATCTGCCGGCGAGCAGTACTTC.

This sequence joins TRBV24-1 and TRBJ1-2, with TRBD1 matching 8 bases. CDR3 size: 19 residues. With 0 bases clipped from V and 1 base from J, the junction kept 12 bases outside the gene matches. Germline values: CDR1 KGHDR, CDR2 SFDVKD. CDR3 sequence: CATSDLARTGKGGNYGYTF. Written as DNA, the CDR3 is TGTGCCACCAGTGATTTGGCCCGGACAGGGAAGGGAGGTAACTATGGCTACACCTTC.

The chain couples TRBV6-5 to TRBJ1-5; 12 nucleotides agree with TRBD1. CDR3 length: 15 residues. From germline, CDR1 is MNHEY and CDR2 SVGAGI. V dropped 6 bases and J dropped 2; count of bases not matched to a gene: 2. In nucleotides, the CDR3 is TGTGCCAGCAGGGGACAGGGGGCCGGCAATCAGCCCCAGCATTTT. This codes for CASRGQGAGNQPQHF.

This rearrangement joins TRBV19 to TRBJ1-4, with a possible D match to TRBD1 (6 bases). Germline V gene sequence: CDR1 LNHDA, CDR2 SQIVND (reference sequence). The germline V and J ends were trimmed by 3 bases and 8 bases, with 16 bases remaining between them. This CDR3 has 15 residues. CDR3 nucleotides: TGTGCCAGTAGTATCCGCCCGGGGGGCTGGGAAAAACTGTTTTTT. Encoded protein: CASSIRPGGWEKLFF. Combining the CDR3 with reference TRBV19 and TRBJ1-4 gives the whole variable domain DGGITQSPKYLFRKEGQNVTLSCEQNLNHDAMYWYRQDPGQGLRLIYYSQIVNDFQKGDIAEGYSVSREKKESFPLTVTSAQKNPTAFYLCASSIRPGGWEKLFFGSGTQLSVL.

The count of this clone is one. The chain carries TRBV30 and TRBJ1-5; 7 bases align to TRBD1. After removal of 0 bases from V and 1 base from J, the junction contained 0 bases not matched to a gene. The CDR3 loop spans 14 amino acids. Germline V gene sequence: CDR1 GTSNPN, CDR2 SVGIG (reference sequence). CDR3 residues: CAWSVQGSNQPQHF. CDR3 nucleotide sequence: TGTGCCTGGAGTGTACAGGGGAGCAATCAGCCCCAGCATTTT.

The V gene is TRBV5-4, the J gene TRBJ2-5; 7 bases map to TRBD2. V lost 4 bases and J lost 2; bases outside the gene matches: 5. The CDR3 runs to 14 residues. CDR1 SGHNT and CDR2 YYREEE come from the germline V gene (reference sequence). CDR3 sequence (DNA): TGTGCCAGCAGCGGGGGGGGTTTACAAGAGACCCAGTACTTC. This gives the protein CASSGGGLQETQYF. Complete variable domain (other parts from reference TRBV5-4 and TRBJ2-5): ETGVTQSPTHLIKTRGQQVTLRCSSQSGHNTVSWYQQALGQGPQFIFQYYREEENGRGNFPPRFSGLQFPNYSSELNVNALELDDSALYLCASSGGGLQETQYFGPGTRLLVL.

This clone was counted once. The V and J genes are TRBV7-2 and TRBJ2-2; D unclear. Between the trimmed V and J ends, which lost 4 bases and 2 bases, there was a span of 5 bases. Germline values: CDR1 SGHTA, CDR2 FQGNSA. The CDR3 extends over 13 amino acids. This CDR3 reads CASSSLNTGELFF. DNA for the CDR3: TGTGCCAGCAGCTCCCTCAACACCGGGGAGCTGTTTTTT.